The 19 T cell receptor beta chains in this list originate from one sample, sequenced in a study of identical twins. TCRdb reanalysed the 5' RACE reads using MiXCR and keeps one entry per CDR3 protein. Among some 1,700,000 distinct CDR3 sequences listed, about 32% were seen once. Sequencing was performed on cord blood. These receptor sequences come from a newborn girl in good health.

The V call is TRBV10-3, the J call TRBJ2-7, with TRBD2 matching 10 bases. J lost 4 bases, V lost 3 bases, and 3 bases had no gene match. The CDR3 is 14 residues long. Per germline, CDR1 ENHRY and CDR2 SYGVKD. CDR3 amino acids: CAISDPSGGYEQYF. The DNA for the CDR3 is TGTGCCATCAGTGATCCTAGCGGGGGTTACGAGCAGTACTTC.

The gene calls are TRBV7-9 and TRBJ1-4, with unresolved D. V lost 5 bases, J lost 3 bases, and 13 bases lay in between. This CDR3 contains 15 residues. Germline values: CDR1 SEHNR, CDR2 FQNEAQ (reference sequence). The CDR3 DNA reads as TGTGCCAGCAGCCCTTGGACTGCCCCTAATGAAAAACTGTTTTTT. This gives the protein CASSPWTAPNEKLFF.

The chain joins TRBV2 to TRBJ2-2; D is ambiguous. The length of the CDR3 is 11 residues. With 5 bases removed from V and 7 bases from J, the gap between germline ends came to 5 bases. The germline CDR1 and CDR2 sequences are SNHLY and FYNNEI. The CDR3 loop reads CASSPVGELFF. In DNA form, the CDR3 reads TGTGCCAGCAGTCCCGTCGGGGAGCTGTTTTTT.

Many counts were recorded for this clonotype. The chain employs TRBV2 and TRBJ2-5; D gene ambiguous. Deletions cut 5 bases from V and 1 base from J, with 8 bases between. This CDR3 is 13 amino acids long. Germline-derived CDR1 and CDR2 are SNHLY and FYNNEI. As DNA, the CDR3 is TGTGCCAGCAGTACCGGCGTCCAAGAGACCCAGTACTTC. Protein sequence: CASSTGVQETQYF.

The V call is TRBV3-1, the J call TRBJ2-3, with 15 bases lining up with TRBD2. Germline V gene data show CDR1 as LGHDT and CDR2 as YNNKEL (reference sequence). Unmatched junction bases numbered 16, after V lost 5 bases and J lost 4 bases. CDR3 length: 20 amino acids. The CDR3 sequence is CASSDPGTSGGKAQADTQYF. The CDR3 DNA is TGTGCCAGCAGCGACCCCGGGACTAGCGGGGGGAAGGCACAGGCAGATACGCAGTATTTT.

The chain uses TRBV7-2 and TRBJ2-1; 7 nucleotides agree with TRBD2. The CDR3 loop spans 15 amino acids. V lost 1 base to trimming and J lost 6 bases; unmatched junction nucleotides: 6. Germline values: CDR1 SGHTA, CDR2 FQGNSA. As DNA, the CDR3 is TGTGCCAGCAGCTTAGAGGGAGGGCCCTCCAATGAGCAGTTCTTC. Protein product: CASSLEGGPSNEQFF.

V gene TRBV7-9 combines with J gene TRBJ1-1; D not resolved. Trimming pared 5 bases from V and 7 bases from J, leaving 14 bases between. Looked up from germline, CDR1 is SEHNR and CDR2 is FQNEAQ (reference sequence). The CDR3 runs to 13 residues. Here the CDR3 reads CASSPLGYGEAFF. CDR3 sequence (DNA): TGTGCCAGCAGCCCCCTGGGTTACGGTGAAGCTTTCTTT.

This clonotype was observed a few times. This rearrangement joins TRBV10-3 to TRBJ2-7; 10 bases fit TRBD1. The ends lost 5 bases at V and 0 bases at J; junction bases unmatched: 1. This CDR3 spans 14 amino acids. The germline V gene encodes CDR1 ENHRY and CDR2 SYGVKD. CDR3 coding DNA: TGTGCCATCAGTTGGGACAGGGGCTCCTACGAGCAGTACTTC. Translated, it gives CAISWDRGSYEQYF.

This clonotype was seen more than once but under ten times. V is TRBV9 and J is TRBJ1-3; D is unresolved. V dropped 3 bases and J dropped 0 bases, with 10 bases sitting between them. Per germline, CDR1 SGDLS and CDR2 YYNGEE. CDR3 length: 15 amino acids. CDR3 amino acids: CASSAAALSGNTIYF. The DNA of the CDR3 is TGTGCCAGCAGCGCGGCTGCCCTCTCTGGAAACACCATATATTTT.

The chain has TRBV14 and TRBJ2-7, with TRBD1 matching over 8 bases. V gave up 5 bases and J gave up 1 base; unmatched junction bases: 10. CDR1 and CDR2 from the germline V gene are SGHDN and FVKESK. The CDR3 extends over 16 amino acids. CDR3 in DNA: TGTGCCAGCAGCTCCGACAGGGGTCGGGCATCCTACGAGCAGTACTTC. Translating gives CASSSDRGRASYEQYF. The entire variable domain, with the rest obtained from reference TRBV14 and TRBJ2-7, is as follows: EAGVTQFPSHSVIEKGQTVTLRCDPISGHDNLYWYRRVMGKEIKFLLHFVKESKQDESGMPNNRFLAERTGGTYSTLKVQPAELEDSGVYFCASSSDRGRASYEQYFGPGTRLTVT.

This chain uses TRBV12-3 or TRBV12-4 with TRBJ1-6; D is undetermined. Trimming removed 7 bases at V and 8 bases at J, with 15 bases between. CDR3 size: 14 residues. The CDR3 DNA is TGTGCCAGCACCAGAGGGCCGAAGGATTCACCCCTCCACTTT. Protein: CASTRGPKDSPLHF.

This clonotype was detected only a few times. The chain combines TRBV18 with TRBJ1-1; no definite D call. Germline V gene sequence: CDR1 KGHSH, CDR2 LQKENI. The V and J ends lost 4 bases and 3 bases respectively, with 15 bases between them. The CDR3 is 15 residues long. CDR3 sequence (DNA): TGTGCCAGCTCACTACGTCAAGGAATCGACACTGAAGCTTTCTTT. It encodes CASSLRQGIDTEAFF.

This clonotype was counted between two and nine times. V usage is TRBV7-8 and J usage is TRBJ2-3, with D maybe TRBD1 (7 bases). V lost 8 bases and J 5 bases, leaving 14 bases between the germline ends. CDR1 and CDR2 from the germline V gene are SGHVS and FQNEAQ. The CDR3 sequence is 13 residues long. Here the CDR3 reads CASRSQGGDTQYF. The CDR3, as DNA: TGTGCCAGCCGATCTCAGGGGGGAGATACGCAGTATTTT.

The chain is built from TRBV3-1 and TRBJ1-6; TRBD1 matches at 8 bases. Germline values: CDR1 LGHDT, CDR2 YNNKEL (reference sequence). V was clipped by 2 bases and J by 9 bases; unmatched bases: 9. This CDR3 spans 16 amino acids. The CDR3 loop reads CASSQQGAYGFSPLHF. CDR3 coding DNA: TGTGCCAGCAGCCAACAGGGGGCTTACGGTTTTTCACCCCTCCACTTT.

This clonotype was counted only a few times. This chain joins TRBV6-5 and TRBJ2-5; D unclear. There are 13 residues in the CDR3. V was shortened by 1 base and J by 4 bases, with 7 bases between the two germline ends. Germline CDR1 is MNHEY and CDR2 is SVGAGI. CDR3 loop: CASSYFLGETQYF. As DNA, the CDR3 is TGTGCCAGCAGTTACTTTTTGGGAGAGACCCAGTACTTC.

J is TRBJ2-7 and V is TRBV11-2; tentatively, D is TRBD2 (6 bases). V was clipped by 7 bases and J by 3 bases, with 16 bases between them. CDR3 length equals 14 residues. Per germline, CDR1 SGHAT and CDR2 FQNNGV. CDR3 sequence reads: CASTSEGNHYEQYF. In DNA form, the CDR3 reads TGTGCCAGCACCTCGGAGGGGAACCACTACGAGCAGTACTTC.

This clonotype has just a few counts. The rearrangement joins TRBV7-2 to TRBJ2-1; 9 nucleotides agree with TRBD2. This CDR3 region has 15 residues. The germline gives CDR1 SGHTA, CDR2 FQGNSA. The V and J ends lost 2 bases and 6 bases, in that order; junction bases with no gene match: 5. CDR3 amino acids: CASSLSLAGFNEQFF. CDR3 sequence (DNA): TGTGCCAGCAGCTTATCGCTAGCGGGATTCAATGAGCAGTTCTTC.

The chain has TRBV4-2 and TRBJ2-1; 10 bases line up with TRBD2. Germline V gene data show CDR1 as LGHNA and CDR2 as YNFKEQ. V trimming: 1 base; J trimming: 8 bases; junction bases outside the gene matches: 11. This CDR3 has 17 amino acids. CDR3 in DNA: TGTGCCAGCAGCCAAGGGCACAATCTAGCGGGAGACGATGAGCAGTTCTTC. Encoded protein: CASSQGHNLAGDDEQFF.

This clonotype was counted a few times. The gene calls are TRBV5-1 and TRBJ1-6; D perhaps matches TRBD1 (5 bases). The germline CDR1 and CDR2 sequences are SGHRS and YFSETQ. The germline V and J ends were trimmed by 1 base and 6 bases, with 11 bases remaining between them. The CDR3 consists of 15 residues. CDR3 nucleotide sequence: TGCGCCAGCAGCTTGCCGCCAGGGTGTAATTCACCCCTCCACTTT. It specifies CASSLPPGCNSPLHF.